This T cell receptor (beta chain) appears in the sequencing data of a study of T cells in Graves' hyperthyroidism and ophthalmopathy. The study, taken as a whole, reports: Progression to ophthalmopathy was predicted a median of roughly 6.6 months early.

RNA transcripts provided the source from which TCR beta CDR3 regions were amplified. HTBI primers were used for first-round RT-PCR of the TCR CDR3. TCRdb re-called the multiplex PCR reads with MiXCR, one entry per CDR3 protein. Of about 640,000 distinct CDR3 sequences in the sample, less than 25% are singletons; the top ten hold over 30%. This clonotype was found a few times. The antigen remains unidentified. Under 3 months was the duration of disease in ophthalmopathy patients, who also had a Clinical Activity Score of at least 3 and a NOSPECS grade of at least 4. Every diagnosis used clinical symptoms, serum thyroxine and TRAb, thyroid ultrasound and orbital computed tomography. The ends lost 6 bases at V and 6 bases at J; junction bases unmatched: 10. The V gene's germline CDR1 is MNHEY and CDR2 SVGEGT. This CDR3 has 14 residues.

Sample: blood. The chain employs TRBV6-2 or TRBV6-3 and TRBJ1-1, with 7 bases aligning to TRBD1. The clonotype originates from a man aged 25 to 45 with Graves' ophthalmopathy. The CDR3 DNA is TGTGCCAGCAGCTCGGGACAGAAAAACGCTGAAGCTTTCTTT. Its protein product is CASSSGQKNAEAFF.